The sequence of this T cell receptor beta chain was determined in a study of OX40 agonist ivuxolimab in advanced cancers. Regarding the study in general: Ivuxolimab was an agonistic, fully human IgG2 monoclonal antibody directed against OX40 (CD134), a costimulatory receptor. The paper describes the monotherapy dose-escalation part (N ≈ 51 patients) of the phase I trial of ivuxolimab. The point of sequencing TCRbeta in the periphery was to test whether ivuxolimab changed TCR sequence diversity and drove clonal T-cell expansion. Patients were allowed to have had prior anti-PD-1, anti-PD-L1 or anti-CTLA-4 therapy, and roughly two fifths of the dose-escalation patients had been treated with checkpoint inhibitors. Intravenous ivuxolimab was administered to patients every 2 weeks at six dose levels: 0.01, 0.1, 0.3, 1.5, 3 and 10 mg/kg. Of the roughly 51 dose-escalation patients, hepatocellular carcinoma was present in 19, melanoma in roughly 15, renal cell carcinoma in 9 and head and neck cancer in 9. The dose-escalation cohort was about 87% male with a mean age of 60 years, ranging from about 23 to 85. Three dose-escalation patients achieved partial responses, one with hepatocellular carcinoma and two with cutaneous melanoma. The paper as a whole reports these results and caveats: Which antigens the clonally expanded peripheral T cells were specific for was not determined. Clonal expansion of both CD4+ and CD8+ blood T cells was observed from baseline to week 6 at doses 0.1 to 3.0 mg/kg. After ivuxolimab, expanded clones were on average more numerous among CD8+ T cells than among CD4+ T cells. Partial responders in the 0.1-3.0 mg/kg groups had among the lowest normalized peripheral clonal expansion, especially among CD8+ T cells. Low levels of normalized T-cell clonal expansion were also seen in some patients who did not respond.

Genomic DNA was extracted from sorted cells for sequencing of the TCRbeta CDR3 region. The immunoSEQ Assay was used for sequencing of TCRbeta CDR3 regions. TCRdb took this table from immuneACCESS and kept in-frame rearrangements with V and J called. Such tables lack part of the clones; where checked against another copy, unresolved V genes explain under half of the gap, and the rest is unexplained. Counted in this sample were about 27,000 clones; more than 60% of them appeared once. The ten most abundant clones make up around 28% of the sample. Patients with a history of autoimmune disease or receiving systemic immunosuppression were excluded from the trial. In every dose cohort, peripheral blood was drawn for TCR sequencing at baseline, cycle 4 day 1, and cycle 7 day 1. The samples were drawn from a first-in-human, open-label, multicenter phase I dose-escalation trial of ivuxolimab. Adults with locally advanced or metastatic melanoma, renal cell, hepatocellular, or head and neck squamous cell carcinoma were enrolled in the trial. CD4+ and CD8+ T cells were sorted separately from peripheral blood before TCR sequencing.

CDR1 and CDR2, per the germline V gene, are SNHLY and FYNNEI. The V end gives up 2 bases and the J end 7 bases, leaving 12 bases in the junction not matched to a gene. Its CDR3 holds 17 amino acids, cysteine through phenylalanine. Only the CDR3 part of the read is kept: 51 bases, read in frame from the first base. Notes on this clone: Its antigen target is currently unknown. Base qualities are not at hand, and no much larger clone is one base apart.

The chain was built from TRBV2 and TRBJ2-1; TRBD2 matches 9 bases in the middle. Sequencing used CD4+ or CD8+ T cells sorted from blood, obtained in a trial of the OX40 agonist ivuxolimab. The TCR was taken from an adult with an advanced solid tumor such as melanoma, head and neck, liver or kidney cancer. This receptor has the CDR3 CASSEYGPGLALNEQFF. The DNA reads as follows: TGTGCCAGCAGTGAATATGGGCCGGGACTAGCTCTGAATGAGCAGTTCTTC. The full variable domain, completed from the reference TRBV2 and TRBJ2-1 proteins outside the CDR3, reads EPEVTQTPSHQVTQMGQEVILRCVPISNHLYFYWYRQILGQKVEFLVSFYNNEISEKSEIFDDQFSVERPDGSNFTLKIRSTKLEDSAMYFCASSEYGPGLALNEQFFGPGTRLTVL.